Included here is one T cell receptor beta chain sequence, with context. This clone's antigen is unknown. Base qualities are not provided; no much larger clone lies one nucleotide away. The immunoSEQ Assay, a bias-controlled multiplex PCR, was used to amplify TCRbeta CDR3 regions from genomic DNA. The authors processed their data as follows. The number of nucleated cells in each sample was estimated by amplification of reference gene primers within the assay. Sequence reads were collapsed and filtered to measure the absolute abundance of every unique TCRbeta CDR3 rearrangement. Productive Simpson clonality was computed per sample as the square root of Simpson's diversity index over productive rearrangements. TCRdb re-hosts the immuneACCESS table, in-frame sequences only. Its copies lack some clones; in the studies checked, an unresolved V gene accounts for under half of them, and the cause for the rest is not known. That table furnishes V, J and clone size, whereas the DNA furnished D and trimming. This sample lists around 290,000 clones; over 75% were detected once. Around 1.1% of the sample is taken by the ten largest.

The record originates from a study of blood T cell repertoires in COVID-19 (TCRdb year 2020). Background for the entire study: The collaborator samples originated in the United States, Italy and Spain and spanned the acute and convalescent phases of COVID-19. The material from the prospective study consisted of cDNA or gDNA derived from T cells, B-cell-depleted T cells, or PBMCs. Subjects who had been exposed to COVID-19, were actively infected with it, or had recovered from it provided the deeply sampled blood TCRbeta repertoires that made up the dataset. The repertoires were released in a freely available public database intended as a resource for research on the immune response to SARS-CoV-2. The samples were drawn from the first 160 participants of the ongoing ImmuneRACE study and from more than 1,000 subjects provided by 6 global collaborators. Sample metadata almost always included a de-identified subject ID, COVID-19 status, age in years and sex. Where HLA class I and class II types were available, the types were taken from metadata supplied by the sample provider, not from assay-based typing. Summary of the overall study and its limitations: The quantity of clinical and demographic metadata differed by source and by participant and was supplied without curation.

In the prospective study, participants were about 18 to 100 years old, resided in under 30 geographic areas of the United States, and were enrolled through a virtual design. To assign participants to cohorts, the prospective study relied on clinical history that participants themselves reported in a screening survey and a study questionnaire. For ImmuneRACE Cohort 3, a participant was defined as recovered based on two consecutive negative NP/OP PCR tests, clearance by a healthcare professional, or resolution of symptoms. Mobile phlebotomists in the prospective study collected whole blood, serum and a nasopharyngeal or oropharyngeal swab from every participant. Additional blood draws and questionnaires over an approximately two-month period could optionally be provided by prospective study participants. Prospective study blood samples were shipped either frozen or at room temperature before DNA extraction.

The germline ends are 7 bases apart after V is trimmed by 1 base and J by 7 bases. Sequences MNHEY (CDR1) and SVGEGT (CDR2) are obtained from the germline V gene. Taken from cysteine to phenylalanine, the CDR3 has 12 residues. Only CDR3 DNA remains: 36 bases, in frame from the first base. The specimen sequenced was PBMCs or T cells enriched from blood (not recorded which). The clonotype comes from a woman between 25 and 40 years old who had recovered from COVID-19. The chain uses TRBV6-2 or TRBV6-3 and TRBJ1-2, with no confident D gene call. In nucleotide form, the sequence is TGTGCCAGCAGTTACTATGGGCCTGGCTACACCTTC. The resulting protein is CASSYYGPGYTF.